The rows below give T cell receptor beta chains drawn from one sample of a study of blood T cell repertoires in COVID-19. Some clones are missing from TCRdb's copy, which holds only in-frame ones; the method was immunoSEQ multiplex PCR. Here the sample spans 140,000 or so clones, around 87% being singletons. The sample was peripheral blood. Receptors originate from a woman aged 55-70 years with active COVID-19. Both conserved end residues are part of each CDR3. The D gene is left open where the match is weak. Some rows mark clone size as missing; the rest say once, few, many or name a class of expanded clone.

CDR3aa | CDR3nt | j_gene | d_gene | v_gene | abundance
CASSGTAPTSGSGYEQYF | TGTGCCAGCAGTGGAACTGCCCCAACTAGCGGGAGTGGCTACGAGCAGTACTTC | TRBJ2-7 | TRBD2 | TRBV2 | .
CASSIRTPQRETQYF | TGTGCCAGCAGCATAAGGACTCCTCAGAGGGAGACCCAGTACTTC | TRBJ2-5 | . | TRBV7-3 | .
CASSLPDLAGGDNEQFF | TGTGCCAGCAGCTTACCTGATTTAGCGGGAGGCGACAATGAGCAGTTCTTC | TRBJ2-1 | TRBD2 | TRBV7-9 | .
CASSPGTRKETQYF | TGCGCCAGCAGCCCCGGGACTAGGAAAGAGACCCAGTACTTC | TRBJ2-5 | TRBD2 | TRBV5-1 | .
CASSLGLLSYEQYF | TGTGCCAGCAGTCTGGGACTTCTGTCCTACGAGCAGTACTTC | TRBJ2-7 | . | TRBV28 | .
CASSGQGGYGYTF | TGCGCCAGCAGTGGACAGGGGGGGTATGGCTACACCTTC | TRBJ1-2 | TRBD1 | TRBV10-2 | .
CASSTGLVRGTQYF | TGTGCCAGCAGCACGGGACTAGTCAGGGGGACCCAGTACTTC | TRBJ2-5 | . | TRBV21-1 | .
CASTRAGVDYTF | TGTGCCAGTACTCGTGCGGGCGTTGACTACACCTTC | TRBJ1-2 | . | TRBV19 | once
CASSSSPTGGGRKLFF | TGTGCCAGCAGCTCCTCACCAACAGGGGGGGGCAGAAAACTGTTTTTT | TRBJ1-4 | TRBD1 | TRBV5-5 | .
CASSLVLAGSDTQYF | TGTGCCAGCAGCTTGGTACTAGCGGGTTCCGATACGCAGTATTTT | TRBJ2-3 | TRBD2 | TRBV5-5 | .
CASSIRTGLNTEAFF | TGTGCCAGTAGTATACGGACAGGGCTGAACACTGAAGCTTTCTTT | TRBJ1-1 | TRBD1 | TRBV19 | .
CATSDPRSRTNEQFF | TGTGCCACCAGTGATCCCCGTTCGAGAACTAATGAGCAGTTCTTC | TRBJ2-1 | . | TRBV24-1 | .
CASGQDDRGLQPQHF | TGCGCCAGCGGCCAGGACGACAGGGGGCTTCAGCCCCAGCATTTT | TRBJ1-5 | TRBD1 | TRBV4-3 | .
CASSPPGLAGIRSYNEQFF | TGTGCCAGCTCACCACCGGGACTAGCGGGAATCCGCTCCTACAATGAGCAGTTCTTC | TRBJ2-1 | TRBD2 | TRBV18 | .
CASSLGHRQYF | TGTGCCAGCAGCCTTGGGCACAGGCAGTACTTC | TRBJ2-7 | . | TRBV3-1/TRBV3-2 | .
CASSLVWSSYNSPLHF | TGCGCCAGCAGCTTGGTGTGGAGCTCCTATAATTCACCCCTCCACTTT | TRBJ1-6 | . | TRBV5-1 | .
CASSTDRSSGANVLTF | TGTGCCAGCAGCACCGACAGAAGCTCTGGGGCCAACGTCCTGACTTTC | TRBJ2-6 | . | TRBV3-1/TRBV3-2 | .
CASSPNRGNTEAFF | TGTGCCAGCAGTCCTAACAGGGGGAACACTGAAGCTTTCTTT | TRBJ1-1 | TRBD1 | TRBV9 | .
CASSQDRQTSSYNEQFF | TGTGCCAGCAGCCAAGATCGACAGACCAGCTCCTACAATGAGCAGTTCTTC | TRBJ2-1 | . | TRBV4-2 | .
CASSQLLGLADQETQYF | TGCGCCAGCAGCCAATTATTGGGACTAGCGGATCAAGAGACCCAGTACTTC | TRBJ2-5 | TRBD2 | TRBV4-1 | .
CSVRDRGNSPLHF | TGCAGCGTTCGGGACAGGGGTAATTCACCCCTCCACTTT | TRBJ1-6 | TRBD1 | TRBV29-1 | .
CASSPGQDNEQFF | TGTGCCAGCAGTCCCGGACAGGACAATGAGCAGTTCTTC | TRBJ2-1 | TRBD1 | TRBV6-5 | once
CATSRPLAGGPPQEQYF | TGTGCCACCAGCAGACCCCTAGCGGGAGGTCCTCCCCAGGAGCAGTACTTC | TRBJ2-7 | TRBD2 | TRBV15 | few
CASSPIAGVRKNIQYF | TGTGCCAGTAGTCCTATAGCGGGAGTTCGGAAAAACATTCAGTACTTC | TRBJ2-4 | TRBD2 | TRBV19 | .
CASFPGTPTGELFF | TGTGCCAGCTTTCCCGGGACTCCAACCGGGGAGCTGTTTTTT | TRBJ2-2 | . | TRBV18 | .
CASQVGDKNTEAFF | TGTGCCAGCCAGGTCGGGGACAAGAACACTGAAGCTTTCTTT | TRBJ1-1 | . | TRBV21-1 | .
CAWGLAGVADTQYF | TGTGCCTGGGGACTAGCGGGAGTCGCAGATACGCAGTATTTT | TRBJ2-3 | TRBD2 | TRBV30 | once
CASSEFPSTDTQYF | TGCGCCAGCAGTGAATTTCCTAGCACAGATACGCAGTATTTT | TRBJ2-3 | . | TRBV10-1 | .
CASSLGASGRTDTQYF | TGTGCCAGCAGCTTGGGTGCTAGCGGTCGCACAGATACGCAGTATTTT | TRBJ2-3 | TRBD2 | TRBV5-4 | few
CASSPTGNSNQPQHF | TGTGCCAGCAGCCCAACAGGGAATAGCAATCAGCCCCAGCATTTT | TRBJ1-5 | . | TRBV6-2/TRBV6-3 | .